These 29 T cell receptor beta chains originate from one sample sequenced in a study of T-cell memory formation after mild COVID-19. One entry per CDR3 protein results from TCRdb running MiXCR on the 5' RACE reads. Of under 550,000 distinct CDR3 sequences detected, under 20% appear once; the ten largest clones hold about 22%. Sequenced sample: PBMCs or a T cell subset sorted from them (not recorded which). Receptors originate from a man between 18 and 29 years old who had mild COVID-19 (a few samples of this study predate the infection). Cell type and time point are not known.

This clonotype has just a few counts. V is TRBV5-1 and J is TRBJ1-1; D unresolved. Germline CDR1 reads SGHRS; CDR2 reads YFSETQ. The CDR3 is 14 amino acids. V lost 1 base to trimming and J lost 4 bases, with 11 bases between them. The CDR3 loop is CASSLSLGSTEAFF. In DNA, the CDR3 is TGCGCCAGCAGCTTGAGCCTAGGGAGCACTGAAGCTTTCTTT.

The rearrangement links TRBV7-8 to TRBJ2-5, with 8 bases matching TRBD2. Germline lookup yields CDR1 SGHVS and CDR2 FQNEAQ. The CDR3 runs 15 residues. With V trimmed by 1 base and J by 6 bases, 7 bases remained unmatched. The CDR3 reads CASSLVSAGAKTQYF. CDR3 DNA sequence: TGTGCCAGCAGCTTAGTATCAGCGGGGGCAAAGACCCAGTACTTC.

CDR3 sequence (DNA): TGTGCCAGCAGCGTAGGATCGGCTGTAAACTATGGCTACACCTTC. Translating it yields CASSVGSAVNYGYTF. This sequence joins TRBV9 and TRBJ1-2; D uncertain. This CDR3 is built from 15 residues. CDR1 is SGDLS, CDR2 YYNGEE, per germline. V was pared by 0 bases and J by 2 bases, with 11 bases between.

This clonotype was seen repeatedly, ten times or more. This rearrangement joins TRBV5-1 to TRBJ2-1; weak D call: TRBD1 (5 bases). CDR1 and CDR2 (germline): SGHRS, YFSETQ. Trimming removed 4 bases at V and 5 bases at J, with 10 bases between. This CDR3 region has 13 residues. The CDR3 spells CASSDLGDNEQFF. Here the CDR3 DNA reads TGCGCCAGCAGCGACCTAGGGGACAATGAGCAGTTCTTC.

J is TRBJ2-5 and V is TRBV7-9; 9 bases line up with TRBD1. Germline V gene data show CDR1 as SEHNR and CDR2 as FQNEAQ (reference sequence). V lost 5 bases, J lost 5 bases, and 12 bases stayed unmatched. The CDR3 sequence is 16 residues long. The CDR3 loop is CASSAKAGTGNETQYF. In DNA form, the CDR3 reads TGTGCCAGCAGCGCCAAAGCCGGGACAGGGAACGAGACCCAGTACTTC.

The chain carries TRBV20-1 and TRBJ1-4; TRBD1 matches 9 bases. CDR1 is DFQATT, CDR2 SNEGSKA, per germline (reference sequence). V was pared by 7 bases and J by 7 bases, with 19 bases of the junction left unmatched. This CDR3 has 17 amino acids. DNA of the CDR3: TGCAGTGTTAGTACCGGGACAGGGCCTAAACGGGGTGAAAAACTGTTTTTT. Translating it yields CSVSTGTGPKRGEKLFF.

In its sample, this clonotype was seen a few times. The chain has TRBV10-3 and TRBJ2-7; no clear D. V shed 2 bases and J shed 0 bases, with 14 bases lying between them. This CDR3 spans 16 amino acids. Germline assignment: CDR1 ENHRY and CDR2 SYGVKD. The CDR3 loop is CAISEKNSRSSYEQYF. CDR3 nucleotides: TGTGCCATCAGTGAGAAAAATTCCAGGAGCTCCTACGAGCAGTACTTC.

This clonotype has more than one count but fewer than ten. CDR3 loop: CASSSFQTGPGELFF. The CDR3 DNA sequence: TGTGCCAGCAGCTCGTTTCAAACAGGGCCCGGGGAGCTGTTTTTT. The chain combines TRBV11-2 with TRBJ2-2; D is perhaps TRBD1 (6 bases). Trimming pared 4 bases from V and 6 bases from J, leaving 15 bases between. There are 15 residues in the CDR3. Germline V lookup: CDR1 SGHAT, CDR2 FQNNGV.

This clonotype was observed a handful of times. This sequence joins TRBV12-3 or TRBV12-4 and TRBJ2-3; D unresolved. This CDR3 has 12 amino acids. The germline V and J ends were trimmed by 4 bases and 6 bases, with 8 bases remaining between them. This chain's CDR3 is CASSSNGDTQYF. CDR3 in DNA: TGTGCCAGCAGTTCCAACGGGGATACGCAGTATTTT.

This clonotype was found a few times. This sequence joins TRBV20-1 and TRBJ1-6; the D gene is possibly TRBD1 (6 bases). The germline CDR1 and CDR2 sequences are DFQATT and SNEGSKA (reference sequence). The CDR3 has 14 residues. Between the trimmed V and J ends, which lost 5 bases and 6 bases, there was a span of 14 bases. This CDR3 is CSAGPQGSNSPLHF. CDR3 DNA sequence: TGCAGTGCTGGGCCACAGGGTTCTAATTCACCCCTCCACTTT.

The sample holds a few counts of this clonotype. The chain joins TRBV18 to TRBJ2-1; TRBD1 is a possible D gene (5 bases). This CDR3 has 15 residues. The V end lost 2 bases, the J end lost 8 bases, and 16 bases lay between the germline ends. Per germline, CDR1 KGHSH and CDR2 LQKENI. As DNA, the CDR3 is TGTGCCAGCTCACCAATCCAGGGCGATGGGGATGAGCAGTTCTTC. Translating gives CASSPIQGDGDEQFF.

The chain carries TRBV12-3 or TRBV12-4 and TRBJ1-5, with a tentative D call TRBD1 (6 bases). CDR3 length: 15 amino acids. The ends were cut back, 7 bases at V and 7 bases at J, with 20 bases in the middle. CDR3 nucleotides: TGTGCCAGCACTCAGGGGCGAACCCGAGGCCAGCCCCAGCATTTT. Protein product: CASTQGRTRGQPQHF.

The chain carries TRBV7-9 and TRBJ2-7; D possibly corresponds to TRBD2 (5 bases). CDR3 length: 13 residues. V lost 3 bases to trimming and J lost 6 bases, with 12 bases between them. Germline V CDR1 and CDR2: SEHNR, FQNEAQ (reference sequence). DNA for the CDR3: TGTGCCAGCAGCTTCGCCGAAGAGGGCGAGCAGTACGTC. Translation: CASSFAEEGEQYV.

J is TRBJ2-1 and V is TRBV4-3, with 7 bases that match TRBD2. This CDR3 comprises 18 residues. Germline V CDR1 and CDR2: LGHNA, YSLEER. Germline trimming cut 0 bases from V and 1 base from J; bases unmatched to any gene: 9. The CDR3 is CASSQDFAQRGSYNEQFF. CDR3 DNA: TGCGCCAGCAGCCAAGATTTCGCCCAGCGGGGATCCTACAATGAGCAGTTCTTC.

V usage is TRBV7-3 and J usage is TRBJ1-3; D is uncertain. Germline-derived CDR1 and CDR2 are SGHTA and FQGTGA. With 5 bases removed from V and 8 bases from J, the gap between germline ends came to 4 bases. The CDR3 sequence is 10 residues long. The CDR3, as DNA: TGTGCCAGCAGCCGAGACACCATATATTTT. Translating gives CASSRDTIYF. Complete variable domain (other parts from reference TRBV7-3 and TRBJ1-3): GAGVSQTPSNKVTEKGKYVELRCDPISGHTALYWYRQSLGQGPEFLIYFQGTGAADDSGLPNDRFFAVRPEGSVSTLKIQRTERGDSAVYLCASSRDTIYFGEGSWLTVV.

V is TRBV7-9 and J is TRBJ2-3; TRBD2 matches at 7 bases. V gave up 2 bases and J gave up 0 bases; unmatched junction bases: 8. In germline, CDR1 is SEHNR, CDR2 FQNEAQ (reference sequence). This CDR3 region has 17 residues. The CDR3 DNA follows: TGTGCCAGCAGCTTATTCGGGGCGGGGGAGAGCACAGATACGCAGTATTTT. It specifies CASSLFGAGESTDTQYF. The whole variable domain, filled in from reference TRBV7-9 and TRBJ2-3, reads DTGVSQNPRHKITKRGQNVTFRCDPISEHNRLYWYRQTLGQGPEFLTYFQNEAQLEKSRLLSDRFSAERPKGSFSTLEIQRTEQGDSAMYLCASSLFGAGESTDTQYFGPGTRLTVL.

Only a few counts were recorded for this clonotype. The chain combines TRBV7-2 with TRBJ1-1; D call uncertain. The CDR3 totals 13 residues. V gave up 5 bases and J gave up 3 bases, with 10 bases separating them. The germline V gene encodes CDR1 SGHTA and CDR2 FQGNSA. CDR3 nucleotide sequence: TGTGCCAGCAGCCCCTATATCCACACTGAAGCTTTCTTT. Encoded protein: CASSPYIHTEAFF. Variable domain in full (rest from reference TRBV7-2 and TRBJ1-1): GAGVSQSPSNKVTEKGKDVELRCDPISGHTALYWYRQSLGQGLEFLIYFQGNSAPDKSGLPSDRFSAERTGGSVSTLTIQRTQQEDSAVYLCASSPYIHTEAFFGQGTRLTVV.

This clonotype showed up just a few times. The chain couples TRBV2 to TRBJ2-3; D possibly corresponds to TRBD2 (5 bases). Germline V gives CDR1 SNHLY, CDR2 FYNNEI. Trimming removed 6 bases at V and 7 bases at J, with 14 bases between. The CDR3 length is 13 residues. CDR3 nucleotide sequence: TGTGCCAGCAGCTACCTCGAGCGGCATACGCAGTATTTT. Its protein is CASSYLERHTQYF.

The genes are TRBV5-5 and TRBJ2-7; D is unclear. Germline CDR1 SGHKS, CDR2 YYEKEE (reference sequence). Trimming removed 4 bases from V and 6 bases from J, with 20 bases in between. This CDR3 comprises 15 residues. CDR3 DNA sequence: TGTGCCAGCAGCCCCATGGTCGGAATCGCCTCCGAGCAGTACTTC. Protein product: CASSPMVGIASEQYF.

Only a few counts were recorded for this clonotype. The chain carries TRBV20-1 and TRBJ2-5; TRBD2 is a possible D gene (5 bases). Trimming took 1 base from V and 2 from J, leaving 8 bases between them. The CDR3 length is 13 residues. The germline V gene encodes CDR1 DFQATT and CDR2 SNEGSKA (reference sequence). For the CDR3, the DNA is TGCAGTGCTAGAGTCTCGGGACAAGAGACCCAGTACTTC. It yields the protein CSARVSGQETQYF.

This clonotype was seen many times. The rearrangement uses TRBV27 and TRBJ1-5; the D is unclear. The CDR3 sequence is 12 residues long. CDR1 MNHEY and CDR2 SMNVEV come from the germline V gene (reference sequence). The ends were cut back, 3 bases at V and 7 bases at J, with 7 bases in the middle. The CDR3 DNA sequence: TGTGCCAGCAGTTTGTTGGGGCAGCCCCAGCATTTT. Its protein product is CASSLLGQPQHF.

This clonotype was counted many times. This sequence joins TRBV6-4 and TRBJ1-6, with D unresolved. Germline CDR1 and CDR2: MRHNA and SNTAGT. CDR3 length: 14 amino acids. V lost 4 bases and J 3 bases, leaving 7 bases between the germline ends. CDR3 region: CASSAGHYNSPLHF. In nucleotides, the CDR3 is TGTGCCAGCAGTGCCGGGCACTATAATTCACCCCTCCACTTT.

The V call is TRBV7-6, the J call TRBJ2-3; D not resolved. Trimming stripped 5 bases from V and 4 bases from J, with 10 bases between. The CDR3 spans 13 residues. Germline-derived CDR1 and CDR2 are SGHVS and FNYEAQ. The CDR3 loop reads CASSVGVADTQYF. The CDR3 DNA is TGTGCCAGCAGCGTAGGTGTCGCAGATACGCAGTATTTT.

This clonotype was observed a handful of times. The gene calls are TRBV5-1 and TRBJ1-6; possibly TRBD1 for D (5 bases). V lost 0 bases and J 0 bases, leaving 10 bases between the germline ends. The CDR3 contains 17 residues. Germline V gives CDR1 SGHRS, CDR2 YFSETQ. The CDR3 DNA reads TGCGCCAGCAGCTTGGCAGGGAGATCCTCCTATAATTCACCCCTCCACTTT. Protein: CASSLAGRSSYNSPLHF.

The chain uses TRBV10-3 and TRBJ2-6; possibly TRBD2 for D (7 bases). V lost 2 bases to trimming and J lost 2 bases, with 13 bases between them. Germline V CDR1 and CDR2: ENHRY, SYGVKD. The length of the CDR3 is 17 residues. Here the CDR3 DNA reads TGTGCCATCAGTGAGCAGACGGGGGGCCCTGGGGCCAACGTCCTGACTTTC. Its protein is CAISEQTGGPGANVLTF.

The table lists this clonotype with a few counts. The V call is TRBV9, the J call TRBJ1-1; 9 nucleotides agree with TRBD1. The CDR3 runs to 15 residues. V was clipped by 3 bases and J by 5 bases; unmatched bases: 8. Germline CDR1 is SGDLS and CDR2 is YYNGEE. CDR3 loop: CASSAIRQGETEAFF. The CDR3 DNA reads TGTGCCAGCAGCGCCATCCGACAGGGGGAAACTGAAGCTTTCTTT.

This clonotype was seen a few times. The chain is built from TRBV6-5 and TRBJ2-2; TRBD2 matches at 8 bases. The CDR3 contains 15 residues. From germline, CDR1 is MNHEY and CDR2 SVGAGI. V lost 6 bases to trimming and J lost 6 bases; unmatched junction nucleotides: 9. The CDR3, as DNA: TGTGCCAGCAGCCCCCGGGGGGGCAGCGCCGGGGAGCTGTTTTTT. Translation: CASSPRGGSAGELFF.

This clonotype was picked up many times. The chain is built from TRBV19 and TRBJ2-1; 11 nucleotides align to TRBD2. This CDR3 is 15 amino acids long. Germline V gene data show CDR1 as LNHDA and CDR2 as SQIVND (reference sequence). J lost 3 bases, V lost 5 bases, and 3 bases had no gene match. The CDR3 loop reads CASSSTSGDYNEQFF. CDR3 bases: TGTGCCAGTAGTTCGACTAGCGGGGACTACAATGAGCAGTTCTTC. Complete variable domain (other parts from reference TRBV19 and TRBJ2-1): DGGITQSPKYLFRKEGQNVTLSCEQNLNHDAMYWYRQDPGQGLRLIYYSQIVNDFQKGDIAEGYSVSREKKESFPLTVTSAQKNPTAFYLCASSSTSGDYNEQFFGPGTRLTVL.

The V call is TRBV7-3, the J call TRBJ1-2; 7 nucleotides line up with TRBD1. The CDR3 length is 12 residues. With V trimmed by 4 bases and J by 6 bases, 2 bases remained unmatched. Germline V gives CDR1 SGHTA, CDR2 FQGTGA. The CDR3 region is CASSSQGDGYTF. The CDR3 coding sequence is TGTGCCAGCAGCTCCCAGGGGGATGGCTACACCTTC.